This entry lists 29 T cell receptor beta chains sequenced from one sample in a study of OX40 agonist ivuxolimab in advanced cancers. Clones were read by immunoSEQ multiplex PCR, and TCRdb kept only the in-frame ones, dropping some. Counted here are tens of thousands of clones, over 80% occurring once; the ten biggest clones make up around 7.4%. The sample here was CD4+ or CD8+ T cells sorted from blood, taken in a trial of the OX40 agonist ivuxolimab. The receptors originated from an adult with an advanced solid tumor such as melanoma, head and neck, liver or kidney cancer.

This chain uses TRBV19 with TRBJ2-1; D perhaps matches TRBD1 (6 bases). Germline lookup yields CDR1 LNHDA and CDR2 SQIVND (reference sequence). V lost 5 bases to trimming and J lost 5 bases, with 19 bases between them. The CDR3 has 16 amino acids. The chain's CDR3 is CASSPIQVWTDNEQFF. The CDR3 DNA is TGTGCCAGTAGTCCGATACAGGTTTGGACAGACAATGAGCAGTTCTTC.

V is TRBV7-2 and J is TRBJ1-2; TRBD1 matches at 7 bases. The V gene's germline CDR1 is SGHTA and CDR2 FQGNSA. The CDR3 contains 13 residues. V trimming: 1 base; J trimming: 6 bases; junction bases outside the gene matches: 2. The CDR3, as DNA: TGTGCCAGCAGCTTAGGAGGGGGCGATGGCTACACCTTC. Translated, it gives CASSLGGGDGYTF.

This sequence joins TRBV11-2 and TRBJ1-2; D might be TRBD1 (6 bases). CDR3 length equals 13 residues. Germline CDR1 and CDR2: SGHAT and FQNNGV. Trimming cost V 5 bases and J 4 bases, with 11 bases left between them. The CDR3 region is CASSAGTTYGYTF. In nucleotides, the CDR3 is TGTGCCAGCAGCGCCGGGACAACCTATGGCTACACCTTC.

The chain is built from TRBV10-1 and TRBJ2-1; 7 bases agree with TRBD2. This CDR3 region has 15 residues. The V gene's germline CDR1 is WNHNN and CDR2 SYGVQD (reference sequence). Unmatched junction bases numbered 5, after V lost 4 bases and J lost 2 bases. The CDR3 DNA sequence: TGCGCCAGCAGTGGTATCGGACTAGCCTACAATGAGCAGTTCTTC. It translates to CASSGIGLAYNEQFF.

V usage is TRBV27 and J usage is TRBJ1-1; no definite D call. Germline values: CDR1 MNHEY, CDR2 SMNVEV (reference sequence). This CDR3 contains 13 residues. Trimming stripped 1 base from V and 4 bases from J, with 7 bases between. The CDR3 nucleotides are TGTGCCAGCAGTTTATTTCGGGGCACTGAAGCTTTCTTT. Encoded protein: CASSLFRGTEAFF.

This chain uses TRBV5-1 with TRBJ2-2, with D maybe TRBD1 (7 bases). Trimming took 7 bases from V and 0 from J, leaving 16 bases between them. The CDR3 length is 16 residues. Germline V gives CDR1 SGHRS, CDR2 YFSETQ. The CDR3 protein is CASVAGGWPNTGELFF. As DNA, the CDR3 is TGCGCCAGCGTTGCAGGGGGGTGGCCGAACACCGGGGAGCTGTTTTTT.

V and J are TRBV5-8 and TRBJ2-5; 7 bases are a match to TRBD1. Germline V gene data show CDR1 as SGHTS and CDR2 as YDEGEE. The V segment lost 1 base and the J segment 4 bases; nucleotides outside the gene matches: 1. This CDR3 has 13 amino acids. This chain's CDR3 is CASSLNRGETQYF. As DNA, the CDR3 is TGTGCCAGCAGCTTGAACAGGGGAGAGACCCAGTACTTC.

This rearrangement joins TRBV20-1 to TRBJ1-1; D unresolved. This CDR3 is built from 11 residues. Trimming took 6 bases from V and 5 from J, leaving 10 bases between them. Germline V CDR1 and CDR2: DFQATT, SNEGSKA (reference sequence). This CDR3 reads CSAMEATEAFF. The DNA for the CDR3 is TGCAGTGCGATGGAGGCGACTGAAGCTTTCTTT.

The chain joins TRBV7-9 to TRBJ1-3; D gene ambiguous. Germline assignment: CDR1 SEHNR and CDR2 FQNEAQ (reference sequence). The ends were cut back, 8 bases at V and 7 bases at J, with 15 bases in the middle. CDR3 length: 13 amino acids. The CDR3 DNA sequence: TGTGCCAGCCTAGGACCCAAAAGGAACACCATATATTTT. It encodes CASLGPKRNTIYF.

The chain has TRBV27 and TRBJ1-2; no definite D call. The CDR3 has 15 amino acids. The germline V and J ends were trimmed by 7 bases and 2 bases, with 17 bases remaining between them. Germline CDR1 MNHEY, CDR2 SMNVEV (reference sequence). The CDR3 region is CASILHHRGNYGYTF. CDR3 coding DNA: TGTGCCAGCATCCTCCATCACCGGGGAAACTATGGCTACACCTTC.

The rearrangement uses TRBV29-1 and TRBJ2-7; tentatively, D is TRBD2 (6 bases). V was trimmed by 0 bases and J by 2 bases, leaving 17 bases between them. The CDR3 sequence is 16 residues long. The germline gives CDR1 SQVTM, CDR2 ANQGSEA. The CDR3 sequence is CSVEDQEGLGPYEQYF. CDR3 DNA sequence: TGCAGCGTTGAAGATCAGGAGGGCCTGGGACCCTACGAGCAGTACTTC.

J is TRBJ2-5 and V is TRBV29-1; D unclear. Per the germline V gene, CDR1 is SQVTM and CDR2 is ANQGSEA. The CDR3 runs 16 residues. The V gene lost 3 bases and the J gene lost 2 bases, with 19 bases spanning the gap. This chain's CDR3 is CSVDLRRLRFQETQYF. The CDR3 DNA reads TGCAGCGTTGATTTGAGAAGGTTGAGATTTCAAGAGACCCAGTACTTC.

The rearrangement joins TRBV10-2 to TRBJ1-4; D gene uncertain. The CDR3 runs to 15 residues. Germline V gene sequence: CDR1 WSHSY, CDR2 SAAADI. V was cut by 0 bases and J by 4 bases, with 9 bases left in between. The CDR3 region is CASSESQRFNEKLFF. The DNA of the CDR3 is TGCGCCAGCAGTGAGTCTCAGAGGTTTAATGAAAAACTGTTTTTT.

The rearrangement links TRBV7-8 to TRBJ1-1, with a weak D call TRBD1 (5 bases). Germline lookup yields CDR1 SGHVS and CDR2 FQNEAQ. V lost 5 bases to trimming and J lost 5 bases, with 15 bases between them. This CDR3 is 14 amino acids long. This chain's CDR3 is CASSARPRDTEAFF. The CDR3 region has the DNA TGTGCCAGCAGCGCGAGACCCAGGGATACTGAAGCTTTCTTT.

The gene calls are TRBV27 and TRBJ2-5; TRBD2 aligns across 15 bases. Germline V gene data show CDR1 as MNHEY and CDR2 as SMNVEV (reference sequence). After removal of 5 bases from V and 4 bases from J, the junction contained 8 bases not matched to a gene. The CDR3 is 17 residues long. CDR3 in amino acids: CASSPGLAGGPGETQYF. CDR3 DNA: TGTGCCAGCAGTCCCGGACTAGCGGGAGGGCCGGGAGAGACCCAGTACTTC.

The chain has TRBV9 and TRBJ2-5; TRBD2 is a possible D gene (7 bases). The CDR3 contains 15 residues. Trimming shortened V by 4 bases and J by 4 bases, and 17 bases separated the two germline ends. Germline CDR1 reads SGDLS; CDR2 reads YYNGEE. CDR3 sequence reads: CASSPVGGARETQYF. The CDR3 nucleotides are TGTGCCAGCAGCCCTGTGGGGGGGGCAAGAGAGACCCAGTACTTC.

The chain recombines TRBV14 with TRBJ2-7; 7 bases agree with TRBD2. The CDR3 runs 13 residues. The germline gives CDR1 SGHDN, CDR2 FVKESK. With V trimmed by 4 bases and J by 2 bases, 2 bases remained unmatched. The CDR3 DNA is TGTGCCAGCAGCCTGCTAGCGGCCTACGAGCAGTACTTC. It is translated as CASSLLAAYEQYF.

The rearrangement links TRBV7-6 to TRBJ1-2; D gene unclear. V was trimmed by 2 bases and J by 2 bases, leaving 9 bases between them. The CDR3 spans 14 residues. Germline CDR1 reads SGHVS; CDR2 reads FNYEAQ. CDR3 sequence (DNA): TGTGCCAGCAGCTTAAGCTCGGGGAACTATGGCTACACCTTC. Translating gives CASSLSSGNYGYTF. Supplemented by reference TRBV7-6 and TRBJ1-2, the full variable domain reads GAGVSQSPRYKVTKRGQDVALRCDPISGHVSLYWYRQALGQGPEFLTYFNYEAQQDKSGLPNDRFSAERPEGSISTLTIQRTEQRDSAMYRCASSLSSGNYGYTFGSGTRLTVV.

This clone was seen a single time. The chain recombines TRBV27 with TRBJ2-5; 9 bases align to TRBD1. Gene TRBJ2-7 matches the end of the DNA better, so the J call may be wrong. CDR1 is MNHEY and CDR2 is SMNVEV in the germline V gene (reference sequence). CDR3 length equals 13 residues. CDR3 nucleotide sequence: TGTGCCAGCAGTTGGACAGGGGTCCACGAGCAGTACTTC. The encoded protein is CASSWTGVHEQYF.

V and J are TRBV7-9 and TRBJ2-5; no definite D call. The ends were cut back, 5 bases at V and 6 bases at J, with 10 bases in the middle. The CDR3 runs 12 residues. Germline values: CDR1 SEHNR, CDR2 FQNEAQ (reference sequence). The CDR3, as DNA: TGTGCCAGCAGCGGGGTTTCAAAGACCCAGTACTTC. Amino acid sequence: CASSGVSKTQYF. The entire variable domain, with the rest obtained from reference TRBV7-9 and TRBJ2-5, is as follows: DTGVSQNPRHKITKRGQNVTFRCDPISEHNRLYWYRQTLGQGPEFLTYFQNEAQLEKSRLLSDRFSAERPKGSFSTLEIQRTEQGDSAMYLCASSGVSKTQYFGPGTRLLVL.

This clone was seen only once. CDR3 nucleotide sequence: TGTGCCAGCGAGGGGGCGCAGCGCTACGAGCAGTACTTC. Residues: CASEGAQRYEQYF. The chain employs TRBV10-3 and TRBJ2-7; 7 bases match TRBD1. Germline-derived CDR1 and CDR2 are ENHRY and SYGVKD. This CDR3 contains 13 residues. With 10 bases clipped from V and 3 bases from J, the junction kept 9 bases outside the gene matches.

The gene calls are TRBV5-6 and TRBJ2-7; 7 bases are a match to TRBD2. V trimming: 4 bases; J trimming: 5 bases; junction bases outside the gene matches: 12. Germline lookup yields CDR1 SGHDT and CDR2 YYEEEE. The CDR3 extends over 15 amino acids. The CDR3 nucleotides are TGTGCCAGCAGCGACACGGGGGGTCCTTACCACGAGCAGTACTTC. Translating it yields CASSDTGGPYHEQYF.

V gene TRBV2 combines with J gene TRBJ2-7; no firm D call. Per germline, CDR1 SNHLY and CDR2 FYNNEI. The CDR3 runs to 16 residues. V lost 4 bases, J lost 1 base, and 17 bases lay in between. The CDR3 sequence is CASSVFPVGPSYEQYF. CDR3 DNA: TGTGCCAGCAGTGTCTTCCCCGTCGGGCCTTCCTACGAGCAGTACTTC.

The CDR3 loop reads CASSPGTGGREQFF. CDR3 coding DNA: TGTGCCAGCTCACCAGGGACAGGGGGCCGGGAGCAGTTCTTC. V is TRBV18 and J is TRBJ2-1; 12 bases map to TRBD1. CDR1 KGHSH and CDR2 LQKENI come from the germline V gene. V gave up 2 bases and J gave up 10 bases; unmatched junction bases: 3. The CDR3 covers 14 residues. The full variable domain, with the rest looked up from reference TRBV18 and TRBJ2-1, is NAGVMQNPRHLVRRRGQEARLRCSPMKGHSHVYWYRQLPEEGLKFMVYLQKENIIDESGMPKERFSAEFPKEGPSILRIQQVVRGDSAAYFCASSPGTGGREQFFGPGTRLTVL.

The chain uses TRBV7-2 and TRBJ2-2; D remains ambiguous. V shed 4 bases and J shed 0 bases, with 12 bases lying between them. This CDR3 has 16 residues. Germline values: CDR1 SGHTA, CDR2 FQGNSA. The CDR3 coding sequence is TGTGCCAGCAGCTCCCGGTCGACTTCGAACACCGGGGAGCTGTTTTTT. Translated: CASSSRSTSNTGELFF.

The chain recombines TRBV11-2 with TRBJ2-4; D unclear. V lost 5 bases, J lost 0 bases, and 11 bases lay in between. The CDR3 is 15 residues long. Germline V lookup: CDR1 SGHAT, CDR2 FQNNGV. The CDR3 region has the DNA TGTGCCAGCAGCGACGGCTGGCTAGCCAAAAACATTCAGTACTTC. Its translation: CASSDGWLAKNIQYF.

The chain is built from TRBV29-1 and TRBJ2-7, with TRBD2 matching over 7 bases. This CDR3 has 12 amino acids. CDR1 is SQVTM, CDR2 ANQGSEA, per germline. CDR3 sequence reads: CSAWASGYEQYF. DNA for the CDR3: TGCAGTGCGTGGGCTAGCGGTTACGAGCAGTACTTC.

The gene calls are TRBV19 and TRBJ1-6; D is uncertain. This CDR3 has 15 residues. The germline CDR1 and CDR2 sequences are LNHDA and SQIVND (reference sequence). V shed 3 bases and J shed 3 bases, with 9 bases lying between them. In DNA form, the CDR3 reads TGTGCCAGTAGTATTGATGGGGACTATAATTCACCCCTCCACTTT. It yields the protein CASSIDGDYNSPLHF.

The chain recombines TRBV5-4 with TRBJ2-5; D perhaps matches TRBD2 (5 bases). This CDR3 has 15 residues. Per germline, CDR1 SGHNT and CDR2 YYREEE (reference sequence). Trimming took 3 bases from V and 0 from J, leaving 12 bases between them. The CDR3 spells CASSSSGRDQETQYF. For the CDR3, the DNA is TGTGCCAGCAGCTCCTCGGGAAGGGACCAAGAGACCCAGTACTTC.